The rows below give T cell receptor beta chains drawn from one sample of a study of OX40 agonist ivuxolimab in advanced cancers. The repertoire was sequenced with immunoSEQ multiplex PCR; TCRdb's copy has only in-frame clones and lacks some. This table holds 35,000 to 50,000 clones, almost 90% found once. The specimen comprised CD4+ or CD8+ T cells sorted from blood, sampled in a trial of the OX40 agonist ivuxolimab. These receptors were obtained from an adult with an advanced solid tumor such as melanoma, head and neck, liver or kidney cancer. The CDR3 runs from the conserved cysteine through the conserved F or W. Each record gives: V gene, clone size, D gene, CDR3 protein. D genes are given only for firm matches. Expanded clones get a size class; other rows say once, few or many, or leave the size out.

TRBV28 | NA | NA | CASKSPTGQAYEQYF
TRBV7-8 | NA | TRBD1 | CASSAQGESNQPQHF
TRBV5-8 | NA | NA | CASSYDSDYSYNEQFF
TRBV11-3 | NA | NA | CASSLVVFTSGNTIYF
TRBV7-3 | NA | NA | CASSQGISTEAFF
TRBV5-1 | NA | TRBD1 | CASSLLGQGESGEQYF
TRBV19 | NA | NA | CASSPGTGYTEAFF
TRBV6-1 | NA | NA | CASNRAPRGNEQFF
TRBV6-6 | NA | NA | CASSSGSGAFF
TRBV4-3 | once | TRBD1 | CASSLAGTAAYEQYF
TRBV7-3 | NA | TRBD2 | CASSLVGRFDEQYF
TRBV5-1 | NA | NA | CASSFGDSRILTGNTIYF
TRBV6-6 | once | TRBD1 | CASSYDRGESYEQYF
TRBV9 | NA | TRBD2 | CASSAGLLQYNEQFF
TRBV29-1 | NA | TRBD1 | CSVDRGEKLFF
TRBV7-9 | few | NA | CASSRDKTGLKLFF
TRBV19 | NA | TRBD1 | CASSNPRGSYEQYF
TRBV29-1 | NA | NA | CSVVVGGGRGNQPQHF
TRBV5-1 | NA | NA | CASSLDSPATNEKLFF
TRBV13 | NA | TRBD1 | CASSLDRGLEQFF
TRBV28 | NA | TRBD1 | CASRLGGGRGNYGYTF
TRBV28 | NA | NA | CASFTNRRTEAFF
TRBV18 | NA | NA | CASSPFTGNTEAFF
TRBV4-3 | few | NA | CASSQDEIRGYNEQFF
TRBV11-2 | NA | TRBD2 | CASRGLAGTGELFF
TRBV7-9 | NA | NA | CASSFSYTGELFF
TRBV7-3 | NA | NA | CASSLGLGGGNEQFF
TRBV9 | NA | TRBD2 | CASSVTGAGGSYNEQFF
TRBV28 | NA | NA | CASSFERINEKLFF
TRBV12-5 | NA | TRBD2 | CASGLSGMGDTQYF
TRBV7-2 | NA | NA | CASSLSKTGHEQFF
TRBV14 | NA | NA | CASSQDLRETQYF
TRBV5-4 | NA | NA | CASSLLQGNTGELFF
TRBV5-6 | NA | NA | CASSLWGLGSDTQYF
TRBV15 | NA | TRBD2 | CATSRDKAGVGDTQYF
TRBV7-7 | NA | NA | CASSLEGGVGGEQYF
TRBV6-1 | NA | TRBD1 | CASSERQGNSPLHF
TRBV5-4 | NA | TRBD1 | CASSSPLGGTGQETQYF
TRBV7-9 | NA | NA | CASSRTAAYGYTF
TRBV7-9 | NA | NA | CASSLSGQPSEKLFF
TRBV6-5 | once | NA | CASSYSSGANVLTF
TRBV10-2 | NA | NA | CASSEVPGALNGELFF
TRBV11-2 | NA | NA | CASSLFGGPIYEQYF
TRBV2 | NA | NA | CASTGGANTGELFF
TRBV7-3 | NA | TRBD1 | CASSLNPDRKTYNEQFF
TRBV15 | NA | NA | CATSRGFGTHYEQYF
TRBV28 | NA | TRBD1 | CASRTGTGGNYGYTF
TRBV6-5 | NA | NA | CASGQKYEQYF
TRBV7-2 | NA | NA | CASSLGTAGTGELFF
TRBV7-9 | NA | NA | CASSPLAATGELFF
TRBV5-4 | NA | TRBD2 | CASSLGLGTSGRVYEQYF
TRBV5-1 | NA | TRBD2 | CASSRLAAVGSYEQYF
TRBV19 | NA | NA | CASTPSGTRLGETQYF
TRBV29-1 | NA | NA | CSVGDANQPQHF
TRBV7-6 | NA | NA | CASRMESGANVLTF